One sample yielded the 19 T cell receptor beta chains listed below, sequenced in a study of molecular identifiers for immune sequencing clone quantification. TCRdb independently ran MiXCR on the PCR reads; one entry per CDR3 protein. The repertoire holds hundreds of thousands of distinct CDR3 sequences, over 25% seen once, with around 0.78% in the top ten. Sequencing input: naive CD8+ T cells from blood, with Jurkat cell RNA spiked in. Documented subset: FACS-sorted CD8+CD4-CCR7+CD45RA+ naive T cells. The receptors shown here come from a human donor in good health. Some libraries in this study had Jurkat cell RNA spiked in.

This clonotype has more than one count but fewer than ten. The chain employs TRBV7-9 and TRBJ2-7; D uncertain. This CDR3 contains 13 residues. Trimming removed 0 bases at V and 5 bases at J, with 8 bases between. CDR1 is SEHNR and CDR2 is FQNEAQ in the germline V gene (reference sequence). The CDR3 DNA sequence: TGTGCCAGCAGCTTAGCCCCAAGGGACGAGCAGTACTTC. As protein: CASSLAPRDEQYF.

The chain employs TRBV6-2 or TRBV6-3 and TRBJ2-1, with D tentatively TRBD2 (5 bases). Trimming took off 5 bases at V and 0 bases at J, with 11 bases between the two ends. The germline V gene encodes CDR1 MNHEY and CDR2 SVGEGT. CDR3 size: 15 residues. The CDR3 DNA reads TGTGCCAGCAGTCGGAGCGGTAGCTCCTACAATGAGCAGTTCTTC. Its protein is CASSRSGSSYNEQFF.

This clonotype has only a few counts. V is TRBV9 and J is TRBJ2-1; 8 bases are shared with TRBD1. Germline-derived CDR1 and CDR2 are SGDLS and YYNGEE. The CDR3 length is 16 residues. V dropped 3 bases and J dropped 2; count of bases not matched to a gene: 7. The CDR3 protein is CASSERTGLAYNEQFF. The DNA of the CDR3 is TGTGCCAGCAGCGAGAGGACAGGGTTGGCCTACAATGAGCAGTTCTTC.

This clonotype was picked up many times. The rearrangement uses TRBV12-3 or TRBV12-4 and TRBJ1-1; D gene ambiguous. This CDR3 has 13 residues. V lost 5 bases and J lost 1, with 8 bases in between. DNA of the CDR3: TGTGCCAGCAGTGCCAGCAAGAACACTGAAGCTTTCTTT. This sequence encodes CASSASKNTEAFF.

This clonotype was seen only a few times. This chain uses TRBV4-3 with TRBJ2-4, with a possible D match to TRBD2 (5 bases). V was cut by 1 base and J by 0 bases, with 19 bases left in between. Germline lookup yields CDR1 LGHNA and CDR2 YSLEER. The length of the CDR3 is 19 residues. The CDR3 coding sequence is TGCGCCAGCAGCCAAGGGAGCGAGAGGGAACCCCTAGCCAAAAACATTCAGTACTTC. Its translation: CASSQGSEREPLAKNIQYF.

This sequence joins TRBV6-2 or TRBV6-3 and TRBJ2-3; D uncertain. CDR3 size: 15 residues. Germline assignment: CDR1 MNHEY and CDR2 SVGEGT. V was cut by 6 bases and J by 2 bases, with 15 bases left in between. The CDR3 nucleotides read TGTGCCAGCAGATACCTAGAAGATAACACAGATACGCAGTATTTT. Translating gives CASRYLEDNTDTQYF.

This clonotype came up many times. V and J are TRBV30 and TRBJ2-5; 9 bases align to TRBD2. With 2 bases clipped from V and 0 bases from J, the junction kept 4 bases outside the gene matches. Per germline, CDR1 GTSNPN and CDR2 SVGIG (reference sequence). This CDR3 has 15 residues. The CDR3 sequence: CAWSSLAGNQETQYF. The CDR3 region has the DNA TGTGCCTGGAGTAGTCTAGCGGGGAACCAAGAGACCCAGTACTTC.

This clonotype came up a few times. The chain carries TRBV6-2 or TRBV6-3 and TRBJ2-3; 8 bases line up with TRBD1. The germline V gene encodes CDR1 MNHEY and CDR2 SVGEGT. This CDR3 is 16 amino acids long. V gave up 8 bases and J gave up 1 base; unmatched junction bases: 11. CDR3 residues: CASESGGSWGTDTQYF. The CDR3 nucleotides are TGTGCCAGCGAATCAGGGGGCAGTTGGGGCACAGATACGCAGTATTTT.

This clonotype was observed a handful of times. The gene calls are TRBV7-9 and TRBJ1-2; a possible D gene is TRBD1 (5 bases). This CDR3 contains 14 residues. The ends were cut back, 2 bases at V and 3 bases at J, with 10 bases in the middle. Germline CDR1 is SEHNR and CDR2 is FQNEAQ (reference sequence). This chain's CDR3 is CASSLWDGDYGYTF. DNA of the CDR3: TGTGCCAGCAGCTTATGGGACGGTGACTATGGCTACACCTTC.

This clonotype came up many times. The chain has TRBV28 and TRBJ1-2; the match to TRBD1 covers 8 bases. There are 15 residues in the CDR3. The trim removed 2 bases at V and 4 bases at J, leaving 6 bases unmatched. The germline V gene encodes CDR1 MDHEN and CDR2 SYDVKM. CDR3 amino acids: CASSLRSGGLYGYTF. Written as DNA, the CDR3 is TGTGCCAGCAGTTTACGGTCAGGGGGCCTCTATGGCTACACCTTC.

V gene TRBV6-1 combines with J gene TRBJ2-7, with TRBD1 as a possible D gene (5 bases). This CDR3 has 14 residues. CDR1 and CDR2 from the germline V gene are MNHNS and SASEGT. V gave up 3 bases and J gave up 2 bases, with 11 bases separating them. CDR3 sequence (DNA): TGTGCCAGCAGTGATGCAGGGTTTACCTACGAGCAGTACTTC. Protein: CASSDAGFTYEQYF.

This clonotype was observed many times. The chain employs TRBV7-9 and TRBJ1-5, with D unresolved. Germline CDR1 reads SEHNR; CDR2 reads FQNEAQ (reference sequence). CDR3 length: 13 amino acids. The V gene lost 7 bases and the J gene lost 7 bases, with 14 bases spanning the gap. This chain's CDR3 is CASTDERGQPQHF. The CDR3 DNA sequence: TGTGCCAGCACCGACGAGAGAGGCCAGCCCCAGCATTTT. The full variable domain, in which reference TRBV7-9 and TRBJ1-5 provide the parts outside the CDR3, is DTGVSQNPRHKITKRGQNVTFRCDPISEHNRLYWYRQTLGQGPEFLTYFQNEAQLEKSRLLSDRFSAERPKGSFSTLEIQRTEQGDSAMYLCASTDERGQPQHFGDGTRLSIL.

Details on this clonotype: A read error may explain this, as a much larger clone is one base away. This rearrangement joins TRBV4-1 to TRBJ1-5, with TRBD1 matching 7 bases. The length of the CDR3 is 15 residues. Germline V gene data show CDR1 as MGHRA and CDR2 as YSYEKL. With V trimmed by 3 bases and J by 9 bases, 11 bases remained unmatched. The CDR3 region has the DNA TGCGCCAGCAGCCACCAGGACAGGAGGGATCGGCCCCAGCATTTT. Protein sequence: CASSHQDRRDRPQHF.

This clonotype was detected ten times or more. The J gene is TRBJ1-4, the V gene TRBV7-9; D not certain. The CDR3 length is 15 residues. From germline, CDR1 is SEHNR and CDR2 FQNEAQ (reference sequence). Trimming removed 5 bases from V and 0 bases from J, with 10 bases in between. The DNA of the CDR3 is TGTGCCAGCAGCCCACGAGAAGCAACTAATGAAAAACTGTTTTTT. Its translation: CASSPREATNEKLFF. Filled out from reference TRBV7-9 and TRBJ1-4, the complete variable domain reads DTGVSQNPRHKITKRGQNVTFRCDPISEHNRLYWYRQTLGQGPEFLTYFQNEAQLEKSRLLSDRFSAERPKGSFSTLEIQRTEQGDSAMYLCASSPREATNEKLFFGSGTQLSVL.

As for this clonotype: A much bigger clone sits one base away, suggesting this may be a read error. V gene TRBV5-1 combines with J gene TRBJ2-7, with 7 bases matching TRBD1. Per germline, CDR1 SGHRS and CDR2 YFSETQ. The CDR3 has 15 amino acids. The CDR3 is CASSLVRTGPIEQHF. The CDR3 DNA reads as TGCGCCAGCAGCTTGGTCCGGACAGGCCCCATCGAGCAGCACTTC.

The gene calls are TRBV9 and TRBJ2-5, with 8 bases fitting TRBD2. V trimming: 4 bases; J trimming: 3 bases; junction bases outside the gene matches: 8. The CDR3 length is 15 residues. Per the germline V gene, CDR1 is SGDLS and CDR2 is YYNGEE. In DNA form, the CDR3 reads TGTGCCAGCAGCATAAGCGGGAGTAGTAAAGAGACCCAGTACTTC. Protein: CASSISGSSKETQYF.

A few counts support this clonotype. The chain has TRBV6-2 or TRBV6-3 and TRBJ1-6; D is perhaps TRBD1 (6 bases). Germline lookup yields CDR1 MNHEY and CDR2 SVGEGT. CDR3 length equals 16 residues. V was trimmed by 6 bases and J by 8 bases, leaving 20 bases between them. CDR3 amino acids: CASRPIPGTWDSPLHF. In DNA, the CDR3 is TGTGCCAGCAGGCCGATTCCCGGGACATGGGATTCACCCCTCCACTTT.

This clonotype has ten or more counts. The gene calls are TRBV5-1 and TRBJ2-3, with 12 bases that match TRBD2. J lost 5 bases, V lost 3 bases, and 16 bases had no gene match. Germline V gene lookup returns CDR1 SGHRS and CDR2 YFSETQ. The CDR3 loop spans 19 amino acids. CDR3 bases: TGCGCCAGCAGCTCGCAACCGAGGACTAGCGGGGCCCCTGGAGATACGCAGTATTTT. Encoded protein: CASSSQPRTSGAPGDTQYF.

Concerning this clonotype: Its ends do not fully match the called genes, so a read error is possible. The chain combines TRBV27 with TRBJ1-5; D uncertain. CDR1 MNHEY and CDR2 SMNVEV come from the germline V gene (reference sequence). This CDR3 comprises 13 residues. The CDR3 loop is CTSSLSLNQPQHF. Written as DNA, the CDR3 is TGTACCAGCAGTTTATCTCTGAATCAGCCCCAGCATTTT.